The present T cell receptor beta chain was sequenced within a study of neoadjuvant anti-PD-1 for oral cavity cancer. Study details: Non-progressing patients received a fourth nivolumab dose near day 43, then surgery on days 50-56. Whole-study findings and limits: Post-nivolumab, blood T cell clonality was significantly elevated in non-responders.

Repertoires were generated with immunoSEQ multiplex PCR, while TCRdb's copy carries only in-frame clones and drops some. The sample has about 18,000 clones; roughly 78% are singletons. Regarding this clone: As yet, its antigen is unknown.

This CDR3 is 13 amino acids long. CDR1 and CDR2 from the germline V gene are MNHEY and SVGAGI. V was shortened by 2 bases and J by 3 bases, with 7 bases between the two germline ends. The patients had HPV-negative, locally advanced oral cavity squamous cell carcinoma. This sequence joins TRBV6-5 and TRBJ2-5, with D possibly TRBD2 on 6 matching bases. The sequence was obtained from a person between 40 and 79 years old with oral cavity squamous cell carcinoma. The sequenced sample was PBMCs, obtained before nivolumab (anti-PD-1) treatment. The CDR3 here is CASSYGGKETQYF. For the CDR3, the DNA is TGTGCCAGCAGTTACGGCGGGAAAGAGACCCAGTACTTC.